This T cell receptor (beta chain) was sequenced during a study of identical twins. This clonotype has a handful of counts. Trimming removed 5 bases at V and 5 bases at J, with 15 bases between. Germline V CDR1 and CDR2: MNHEY, SMNVEV (reference sequence). The CDR3 totals 14 residues. TCRdb used MiXCR to reprocess the 5' RACE reads, holding one entry per CDR3 protein. The data show just under 550,000 distinct CDR3 sequences, with around 15% seen just once and roughly 0.43% held by the top ten. The data also belong to a second study, concerning yellow fever vaccine responses in identical twins.

The V call is TRBV27, the J call TRBJ1-1; D not resolved. The TCR originated in a woman aged 18-29 years in good health. The specimen was CD4+ T cells sorted from blood. The CDR3 is CASSPTVGRTEAFF. CDR3 nucleotide sequence: TGTGCCAGCAGTCCAACAGTGGGGAGGACTGAAGCTTTCTTT.